Reported below is one TCR beta chain. Method: immunoSEQ multiplex PCR; TCRdb's copy keeps in-frame clones and lacks some. The sample shows 16,000 or so clones, less than 85% of them seen only once. The germline V gene has CDR1 SNHLY and CDR2 FYNNEI. The V gene end was trimmed by 7 bases and the J gene end by 4 bases; junction bases not matched to a gene: 7. The CDR3 runs to 14 residues. The source of the sample is a study of pediatric ulcerative colitis. For the study at large: Disease was pancolitis in about 7 and left-sided in two, histology-confirmed.

One to two pinch biopsies were taken from the rectum during colonoscopy. The receptor was derived from a boy younger than 18 with moderate ulcerative colitis. This chain connects TRBV2 to TRBJ1-2, with TRBD1 identical over 9 bases. Sequencing was performed on gut tissue. The CDR3 nucleotides are TGTGCCAGCACCAGGACAGGGGAGAGCTATGGCTACACCTTC. This sequence encodes CASTRTGESYGYTF.